This TCR beta chain was identified during a study of patients and donors after allogeneic stem cell transplantation. Using its own MiXCR run on the RT-PCR reads, TCRdb lists one record per CDR3 protein. In the table there are about a million distinct CDR3 sequences, about 20% of which are singletons. The CDR3 loop spans 10 amino acids. The germline gives CDR1 DFQATT, CDR2 SNEGSKA (reference sequence). The sample taken for sequencing was blood, either unsorted or a sorted T cell fraction (not recorded which). This TCR was sampled from a human donor who was either an allogeneic HSCT recipient or a stem cell or donor lymphocyte infusion donor (not recorded which). It is not recorded whose cells these are; they may come from a transplant donor. The chain uses TRBV20-1 and TRBJ1-2, with 10 bases fitting TRBD1. CDR3 bases: TGCAGCGGGACAGGGGATGGCTACACCTTC. Residues: CSGTGDGYTF.